This T cell receptor beta chain emerged from a study of blood T cell repertoires in COVID-19 (TCRdb year 2020). About the study as a whole: Samples covering the acute and convalescent phases of COVID-19 were provided by collaborators in the United States, Italy and Spain. The repertoires were made available in a free public database intended to serve as a resource for research on the immune response to SARS-CoV-2. Samples were obtained from the ongoing ImmuneRACE study (first 160 participants) and from 950 to 1,500 subjects provided by 6 global collaborators. The prospective study material was composed of cDNA or gDNA derived from T cells, B-cell-depleted T cells, or PBMCs. The sample metadata nearly always contained a de-identified subject ID, COVID-19 status, age in years and sex. Where HLA class I and class II types were available, the types were taken from metadata supplied by the sample provider, not from assay-based typing. The dataset comprised deeply sampled blood TCRbeta repertoires from subjects exposed to, actively infected with, or recovered from COVID-19.

Study-wide findings and limitations: How much clinical and demographic metadata was included differed by source and by participant, and the metadata was provided uncurated.

The immunoSEQ Assay, a bias-controlled multiplex PCR, was used to amplify TCRbeta CDR3 regions from genomic DNA. On the authors' methods: Within the assay, amplification of reference gene primers was used to estimate how many nucleated cells each sample contained. To quantify the absolute abundance of each unique TCRbeta CDR3 rearrangement, sequence reads were collapsed and filtered. For each sample, productive Simpson clonality was calculated as the square root of Simpson's diversity index across productive rearrangements. Sourced from immuneACCESS, this table was stored by TCRdb with only in-frame sequences that have V and J called. A share of the clones is absent; for the studies checked, an unresolved V gene accounts for under half, and the remainder has no known explanation. The DNA was the basis for D and trimming; V, J and clone size are from that table. This sample comprises approximately 330,000 clones, roughly 89% of them detected only once. 7.5% to 10% of the sample goes to the ten largest clones.

CDR1 and CDR2 were assigned from the germline V gene (reference sequence) as MNHEY and SMNVEV. The junction shows trimming of 5 bases on V and 10 bases on J, and the gene matches do not reach 10 bases of it. Including the terminal cysteine and phenylalanine, the CDR3 comprises 14 residues. This entry keeps only the CDR3 DNA: 42 bases, framed from base 1. One collaborating source in Seattle enrolled patients during active infection and followed them longitudinally through the course of disease. Collaborating institutions collected whole blood in K2EDTA tubes following their own protocols. For TCRbeta analysis, collaborators shipped samples in one of three forms: frozen whole blood, isolated PBMCs, or DNA extracted from either of those sample types. Concerning this clone itself: Its antigen is currently not known. No base quality values were provided; no much bigger clone lies one nucleotide off.

The source is a man aged 25 to 40 with COVID-19, enrolled during active disease. Rearrangement joined TRBV27 to TRBJ1-5; 8 bases in the junction line up with TRBD1. Sample: peripheral blood. The DNA sequence is given as TGTGCCAGCAGTCCGGACAGGGTTTCTGGCCCCCAGCATTTT. It specifies CASSPDRVSGPQHF.